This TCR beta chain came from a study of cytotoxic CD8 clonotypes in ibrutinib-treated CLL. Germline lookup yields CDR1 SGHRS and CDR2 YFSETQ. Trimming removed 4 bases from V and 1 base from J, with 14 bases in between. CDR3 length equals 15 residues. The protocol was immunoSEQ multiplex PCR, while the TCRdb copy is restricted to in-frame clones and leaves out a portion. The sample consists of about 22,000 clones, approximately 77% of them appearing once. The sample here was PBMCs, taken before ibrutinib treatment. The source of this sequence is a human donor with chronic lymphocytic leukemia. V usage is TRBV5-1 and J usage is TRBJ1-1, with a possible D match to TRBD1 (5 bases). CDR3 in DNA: TGCGCCAGCAGCCCACACCGCGGACAGAACACTGAAGCTTTCTTT. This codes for CASSPHRGQNTEAFF.